The clone carrying this T cell receptor beta chain was observed a few times. This library used about 360 ng RNA and molecular barcoded adaptors spanning alpha/delta and beta/gamma chains. TCRdb called the reads again in MiXCR, with one record for every CDR3 protein. The sample lists around 130,000 distinct CDR3 sequences, about an eighth seen once, with around 10% in the top ten. Trimming took 9 bases from V and 3 from J, leaving 14 bases between them. The germline V gene has CDR1 SEHNR and CDR2 FQNEAQ (reference sequence). The CDR3 is 13 amino acids. The sample is drawn from a study of read filtering for tumor transcriptome and immune sequencing.

The rearrangement uses TRBV7-9 and TRBJ2-5, with D possibly matching TRBD1 (6 bases). This TCR derives from a donor at least 40 years old with multiple myeloma. Sequencing was done on a sample of a population of CD138-negative cells sorted from bone marrow. The DNA for the CDR3 is TGTGCCAGTTACCGGGACACAGAAGAGACCCAGTACTTC. Protein: CASYRDTEETQYF.